This T cell receptor beta chain was observed in a study of CD8 T cells in Susac syndrome. Patients with stable or active relapsing-remitting disease, all of them treatment-naive, made up the multiple sclerosis controls. Negative isolation yielded CD4+ and CD8+ T cells, and FACS enriched TEMRA cells. About 0.5 to 1 ug RNA was reverse transcribed with random hexamers. Amplification of TCR beta CDR3 spanned 54 Vbeta and 13 Jbeta via immunoSEQ multiplex PCR. One entry per CDR3 protein, called by TCRdb with MiXCR from the immunoSEQ multiplex PCR reads. In the table there are approximately 200,000 distinct CDR3 sequences, approximately 96% of which are singletons. V dropped 1 base and J dropped 5; count of bases not matched to a gene: 5. The CDR3 is 16 residues long. CDR1 is MNHEY, CDR2 SVGEGT, per germline.

The source of this sequence is a human donor with multiple sclerosis. What was sequenced was CD4+ T cells from PBMCs. The chain has TRBV6-2 or TRBV6-3 and TRBJ1-6; 7 nucleotides line up with TRBD1. The DNA of the CDR3 is TGTGCCAGCAGTTACTTTTCGACAGGGAATAATTCACCCCTCCACTTT. As protein: CASSYFSTGNNSPLHF.